This T cell receptor (beta chain) was profiled in a study of control samples from healthy donors and cancer patients. Only in-frame clones appear in the TCRdb table, and some are missing; sequencing was by immunoSEQ multiplex PCR. The data contain around 100,000 clones, more than 85% of them seen just once; the ten biggest clones take up about 8%. Germline V gives CDR1 KGHSH, CDR2 LQKENI. The CDR3 runs to 17 residues. Trimming left V 3 bases short and J 3 bases short, with 20 bases between. The source of this sequence is a man aged 30-40 years in good health. This chain links TRBV18 with TRBJ1-1, with D perhaps TRBD1 (5 bases). Sequenced input: blood. In DNA, the CDR3 is TGTGCCAGCTCACCTAAGGTAACGGGGCCCGGGGACACTGAAGCTTTCTTT. It encodes CASSPKVTGPGDTEAFF.